The rows below give T cell receptor beta chains drawn from one sample of a study of beta chain features in type 1 diabetes. Measured with immunoSEQ multiplex PCR; TCRdb has only the in-frame clones, and not every one. The table records fewer than 250,000 clones, about 9.3% of them present only once. The specimen was naive CD4+ T cells from blood. These receptors all stem from a woman younger than 30 in good health. Both conserved end residues are part of each CDR3. A D gene is named only where the DNA matches it firmly. Clone size is shown for a subset of rows, as once, few, many or a class of expanded clone.

clone_size	d_call	v_call	j_call	cdr3_aa	cdr3_nt
few	TRBD2	TRBV19	TRBJ2-1	CASSTAGTSPYNEQFF	TGTGCCAGTAGTACGGCCGGGACTAGCCCCTACAATGAGCAGTTCTTC
NA	NA	TRBV27	TRBJ2-5	CASSLSQYQETQYF	TGTGCCAGCAGTTTATCACAATACCAAGAGACCCAGTACTTC
few	TRBD2	TRBV18	TRBJ2-1	CASSPGLANYEQFF	TGTGCCAGCTCCCCGGGACTAGCGAACTATGAGCAGTTCTTC
few	TRBD2	TRBV6-1	TRBJ2-7	CASSEAVGGPEEQYF	TGTGCCAGCAGTGAAGCGGTGGGAGGGCCGGAGGAGCAGTACTTC
few	TRBD1	TRBV5-4	TRBJ1-5	CASSDGTGSNQPQHF	TGTGCCAGCAGCGACGGGACAGGCAGCAATCAGCCCCAGCATTTT
NA	TRBD2	TRBV5-1	TRBJ2-4	CASGIAGGAKNIQYF	TGCGCCAGTGGAATAGCGGGGGGAGCCAAAAACATTCAGTACTTC
NA	NA	TRBV10-3	TRBJ2-1	CAISEALGEQFF	TGTGCCATCAGTGAGGCCCTCGGTGAGCAGTTCTTC
NA	NA	TRBV4-1	TRBJ1-1	CASSQDFGRANTEAFF	TGCGCCAGCAGCCAAGATTTTGGGAGAGCGAACACTGAAGCTTTCTTT
few	TRBD1	TRBV12-5	TRBJ1-5	CASGSTGAGNQPQHF	TGTGCTAGTGGCTCCACAGGGGCGGGCAATCAGCCCCAGCATTTT
NA	NA	TRBV18	TRBJ2-7	CASSSAVSYEQYF	TGTGCCAGCTCAAGTGCGGTATCCTACGAGCAGTACTTC
few	TRBD2	TRBV4-1	TRBJ2-5	CASSQRRLAGGLQETQYF	TGCGCCAGCAGCCAACGAAGACTAGCGGGAGGACTCCAAGAGACCCAGTACTTC
few	NA	TRBV27	TRBJ1-2	CASSLLPLVDGYTF	TGTGCCAGCAGTTTACTCCCCCTCGTTGATGGCTACACCTTC
many	TRBD2	TRBV29-1	TRBJ2-1	CSAGRQYNEQFF	TGCAGCGCCGGGAGGCAGTACAATGAGCAGTTCTTC
NA	NA	TRBV15	TRBJ2-1	CATSRPPGGRSSYNEQFF	TGTGCCACCAGCAGACCCCCCGGTGGGAGGAGCTCCTACAATGAGCAGTTCTTC
few	NA	TRBV30	TRBJ1-1	CAWRLGRNTEAFF	TGTGCCTGGAGGCTGGGGAGGAACACTGAAGCTTTCTTT
few	TRBD1	TRBV4-1	TRBJ1-2	CASSLSQGATYGYTF	TGCGCCAGCAGCTTATCACAGGGGGCCACCTATGGCTACACCTTC
few	TRBD2	TRBV9	TRBJ2-3	CASSVVSGRAKDTQYF	TGTGCCAGCAGCGTAGTTAGCGGGAGGGCCAAAGATACGCAGTATTTT
NA	NA	TRBV5-1	TRBJ2-2	CASSLIRTTNTGELFF	TGCGCCAGCAGCTTGATTCGGACTACCAACACCGGGGAGCTGTTTTTT
few	TRBD1	TRBV30	TRBJ1-5	CAWSKGTGNQPQHF	TGTGCCTGGAGTAAAGGGACAGGCAATCAGCCCCAGCATTTT
few	NA	TRBV4-1	TRBJ2-7	CASSQYGEQYF	TGCGCCAGCAGCCAGTACGGGGAGCAGTACTTC
NA	NA	TRBV6-5	TRBJ1-2	CASSPGPLTVRYTF	TGTGCCAGCAGCCCCGGCCCCCTAACAGTTCGCTACACCTTC
once	TRBD1	TRBV5-4	TRBJ1-1	CASSFGTGHTEAFF	TGTGCCAGCAGCTTTGGGACAGGCCACACTGAAGCTTTCTTT
few	NA	TRBV5-1	TRBJ2-5	CASSFSGGETQYF	TGCGCCAGCAGCTTTAGCGGTGGGGAGACCCAGTACTTC
NA	TRBD1	TRBV2	TRBJ1-4	CASRPYRGNNEKLFF	TGTGCCAGCAGACCCTACAGGGGCAATAATGAAAAACTGTTTTTT
NA	NA	TRBV6-5	TRBJ1-2	CASRTVQGGGYTF	TGTGCCAGCAGGACCGTACAGGGTGGCGGCTACACCTTC
NA	NA	TRBV7-2	TRBJ2-1	CASSLELAGYNEQFF	TGTGCCAGCAGCTTAGAGCTGGCGGGGTACAATGAGCAGTTCTTC
NA	NA	TRBV30	TRBJ1-2	CAWSVKDPPRGYTF	TGTGCCTGGAGTGTCAAAGATCCGCCGCGGGGCTACACCTTC
few	NA	TRBV9	TRBJ1-3	CASSVAEQPSSGNTIYF	TGTGCCAGCAGCGTAGCTGAGCAACCGAGCTCTGGAAACACCATATATTTT
NA	NA	TRBV9	TRBJ1-2	CASSVGLGGIYGYTF	TGTGCCAGCAGCGTAGGTCTCGGGGGAATCTATGGCTACACCTTC
once	NA	TRBV19	TRBJ2-3	CASSITRSTQYF	TGTGCCAGTAGTATCACTAGAAGCACGCAGTATTTT
NA	TRBD1	TRBV11-1	TRBJ2-1	CASSTGTGVYEQFF	TGTGCCAGCAGCACGGGGACAGGGGTCTATGAGCAGTTCTTC
few	TRBD2	TRBV5-4	TRBJ2-7	CASSLTSGDYEQYF	TGTGCCAGCAGCTTGACTAGCGGGGACTACGAGCAGTACTTC
few	NA	TRBV2	TRBJ2-7	CASSEDAGRSYEQYF	TGTGCCAGCAGTGAAGATGCAGGGAGGTCCTACGAGCAGTACTTC
NA	TRBD1	TRBV6-5	TRBJ2-5	CASKTGQGWETQYF	TGTGCCAGTAAAACCGGACAGGGGTGGGAGACCCAGTACTTC
once	TRBD1	TRBV7-8	TRBJ2-5	CASSPKGRGQRETQYF	TGTGCCAGCAGCCCCAAGGGCAGGGGGCAGCGGGAGACCCAGTACTTC
few	TRBD2	TRBV19	TRBJ2-1	CASSVMRLAGRNEQFF	TGTGCCAGTAGTGTGATGAGGCTAGCGGGAAGGAATGAGCAGTTCTTC
few	NA	TRBV15	TRBJ2-5	CATSRDRGFRETQYF	TGTGCCACCAGCAGAGATCGGGGGTTTCGAGAGACCCAGTACTTC
few	TRBD1	TRBV30	TRBJ1-4	CAWSVRRQGNEKLFF	TGTGCCTGGAGTGTACGTAGACAGGGGAATGAAAAACTGTTTTTT
NA	TRBD1	TRBV19	TRBJ1-1	CASSTDRVTEAFF	TGTGCCAGTAGTACTGACAGGGTCACTGAAGCTTTCTTT
NA	TRBD1	TRBV7-8	TRBJ2-7	CASSLETVQGAKSYEQYF	TGTGCCAGCAGTCTAGAAACGGTACAGGGGGCGAAATCCTACGAGCAGTACTTC
NA	NA	TRBV7-9	TRBJ1-2	CASSLDRLYGYTF	TGTGCCAGCAGCTTAGACAGGTTGTATGGCTACACCTTC
NA	NA	TRBV5-1	TRBJ1-6	CASRLGVGAPLHF	TGCGCCAGCAGGCTTGGAGTGGGGGCTCCCCTCCACTTT
NA	TRBD1	TRBV10-3	TRBJ1-1	CATGGTGVSTEAFF	TGTGCCACAGGGGGGACAGGGGTCAGCACTGAAGCTTTCTTT
NA	NA	TRBV5-4	TRBJ1-1	CASSSPKHTEAFF	TGTGCCAGCAGCTCCCCTAAGCACACTGAAGCTTTCTTT